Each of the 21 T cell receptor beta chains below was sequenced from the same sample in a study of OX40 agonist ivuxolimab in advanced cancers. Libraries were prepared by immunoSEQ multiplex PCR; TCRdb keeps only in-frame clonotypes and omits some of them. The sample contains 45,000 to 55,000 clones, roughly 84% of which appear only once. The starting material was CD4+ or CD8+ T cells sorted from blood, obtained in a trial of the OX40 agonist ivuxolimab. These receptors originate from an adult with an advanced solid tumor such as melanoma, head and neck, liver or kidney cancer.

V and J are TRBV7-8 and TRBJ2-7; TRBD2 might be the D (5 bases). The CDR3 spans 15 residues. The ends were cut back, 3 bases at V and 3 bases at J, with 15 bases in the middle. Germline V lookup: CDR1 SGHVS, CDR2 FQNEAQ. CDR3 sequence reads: CASSLRATGYYEQYF. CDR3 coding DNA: TGTGCCAGCAGCTTGCGGGCGACGGGATACTACGAGCAGTACTTC.

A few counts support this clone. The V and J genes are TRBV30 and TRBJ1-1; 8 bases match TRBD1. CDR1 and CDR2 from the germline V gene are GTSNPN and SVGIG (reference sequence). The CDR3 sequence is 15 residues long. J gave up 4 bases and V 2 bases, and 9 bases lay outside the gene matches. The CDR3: CAWSTGQAMRTEAFF. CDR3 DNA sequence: TGTGCCTGGAGTACGGGACAGGCGATGCGCACTGAAGCTTTCTTT.

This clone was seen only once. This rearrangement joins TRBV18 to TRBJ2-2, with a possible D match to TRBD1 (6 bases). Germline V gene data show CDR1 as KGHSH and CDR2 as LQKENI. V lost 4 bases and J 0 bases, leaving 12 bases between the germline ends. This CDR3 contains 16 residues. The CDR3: CASSRGQPSNTGELFF. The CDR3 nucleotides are TGTGCCAGCTCACGCGGACAGCCTTCGAACACCGGGGAGCTGTTTTTT.

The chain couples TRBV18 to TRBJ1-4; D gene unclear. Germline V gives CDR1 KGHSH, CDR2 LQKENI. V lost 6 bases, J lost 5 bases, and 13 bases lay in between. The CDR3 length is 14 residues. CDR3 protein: CASSPRDTNEKLFF. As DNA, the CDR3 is TGTGCCAGCTCCCCTCGCGACACAAATGAAAAACTGTTTTTT.

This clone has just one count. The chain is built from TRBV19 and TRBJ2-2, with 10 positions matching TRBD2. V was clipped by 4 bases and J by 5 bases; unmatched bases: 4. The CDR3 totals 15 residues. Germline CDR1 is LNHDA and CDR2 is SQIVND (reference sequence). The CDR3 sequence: CASSRLAGDTGELFF. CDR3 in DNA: TGTGCCAGTAGTAGGCTAGCGGGGGATACCGGGGAGCTGTTTTTT.

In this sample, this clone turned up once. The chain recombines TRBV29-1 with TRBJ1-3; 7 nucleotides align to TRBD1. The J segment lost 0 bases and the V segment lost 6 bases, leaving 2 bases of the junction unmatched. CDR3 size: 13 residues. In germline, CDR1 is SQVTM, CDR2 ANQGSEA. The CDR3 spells CSVGTDSGNTIYF. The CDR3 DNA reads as TGCAGCGTGGGGACAGACTCTGGAAACACCATATATTTT.

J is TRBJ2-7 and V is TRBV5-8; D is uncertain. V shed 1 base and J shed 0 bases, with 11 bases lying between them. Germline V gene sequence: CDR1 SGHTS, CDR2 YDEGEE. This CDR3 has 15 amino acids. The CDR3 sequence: CASSLNSGFSYEQYF. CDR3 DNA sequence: TGTGCCAGCAGCTTGAATTCAGGCTTCTCCTACGAGCAGTACTTC.

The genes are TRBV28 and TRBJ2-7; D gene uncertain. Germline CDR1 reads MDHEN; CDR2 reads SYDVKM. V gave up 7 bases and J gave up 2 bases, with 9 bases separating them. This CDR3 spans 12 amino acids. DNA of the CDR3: TGTGCCAGCACCGCCAGAGCCTACGAGCAGTACTTC. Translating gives CASTARAYEQYF.

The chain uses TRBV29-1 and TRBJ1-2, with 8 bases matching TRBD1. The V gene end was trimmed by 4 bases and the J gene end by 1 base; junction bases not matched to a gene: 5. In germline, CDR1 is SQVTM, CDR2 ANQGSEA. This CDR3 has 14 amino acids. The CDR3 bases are TGCAGCGTTGGGACAGGGAACGTTAACTATGGCTACACCTTC. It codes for CSVGTGNVNYGYTF. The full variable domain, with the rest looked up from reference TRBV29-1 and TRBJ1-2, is SAVISQKPSRDICQRGTSLTIQCQVDSQVTMMFWYRQQPGQSLTLIATANQGSEATYESGFVIDKFPISRPNLTFSTLTVSNMSPEDSSIYLCSVGTGNVNYGYTFGSGTRLTVV.

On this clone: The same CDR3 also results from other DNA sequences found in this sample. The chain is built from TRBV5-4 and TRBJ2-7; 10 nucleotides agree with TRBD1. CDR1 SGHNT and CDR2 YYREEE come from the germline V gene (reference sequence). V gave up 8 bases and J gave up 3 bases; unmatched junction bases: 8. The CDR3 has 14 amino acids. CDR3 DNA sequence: TGTGCCAGTGGCCAGGGACAGGGGCTCTACGAGCAGTACTTC. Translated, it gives CASGQGQGLYEQYF.

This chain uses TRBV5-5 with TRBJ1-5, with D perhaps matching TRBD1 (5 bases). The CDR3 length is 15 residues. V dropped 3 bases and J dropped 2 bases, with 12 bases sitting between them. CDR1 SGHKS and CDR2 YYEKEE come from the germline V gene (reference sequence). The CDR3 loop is CASSYDWGRNQPQHF. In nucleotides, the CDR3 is TGTGCCAGCAGCTATGACTGGGGCCGCAATCAGCCCCAGCATTTT. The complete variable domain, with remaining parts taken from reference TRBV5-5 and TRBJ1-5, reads DAGVTQSPTHLIKTRGQQVTLRCSPISGHKSVSWYQQVLGQGPQFIFQYYEKEERGRGNFPDRFSARQFPNYSSELNVNALLLGDSALYLCASSYDWGRNQPQHFGDGTRLSIL.

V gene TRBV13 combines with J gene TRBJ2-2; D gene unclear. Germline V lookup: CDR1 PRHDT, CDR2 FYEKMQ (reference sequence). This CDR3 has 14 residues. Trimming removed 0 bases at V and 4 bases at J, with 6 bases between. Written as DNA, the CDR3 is TGTGCCAGCAGCTTAGGTGATGGCACCGGGGAGCTGTTTTTT. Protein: CASSLGDGTGELFF.

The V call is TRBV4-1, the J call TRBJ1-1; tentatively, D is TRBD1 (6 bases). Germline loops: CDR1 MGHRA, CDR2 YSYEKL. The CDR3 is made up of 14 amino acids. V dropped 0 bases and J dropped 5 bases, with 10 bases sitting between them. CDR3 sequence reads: CASSQDRGQTEAFF. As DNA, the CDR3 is TGCGCCAGCAGCCAAGACAGGGGACAAACTGAAGCTTTCTTT.

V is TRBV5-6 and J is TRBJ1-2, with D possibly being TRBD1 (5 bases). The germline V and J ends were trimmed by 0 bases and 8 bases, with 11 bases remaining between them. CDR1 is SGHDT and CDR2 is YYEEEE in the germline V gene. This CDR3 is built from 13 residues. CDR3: CASSLGGPRGYTF. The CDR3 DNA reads TGTGCCAGCAGCTTGGGGGGACCCCGGGGCTACACCTTC.

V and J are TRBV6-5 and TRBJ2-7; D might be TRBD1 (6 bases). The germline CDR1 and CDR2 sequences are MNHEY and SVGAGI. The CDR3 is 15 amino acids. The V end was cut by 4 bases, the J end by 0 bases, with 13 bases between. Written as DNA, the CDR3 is TGTGCCAGCAGTTCAACAGGGCGTAGCTCCTACGAGCAGTACTTC. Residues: CASSSTGRSSYEQYF.

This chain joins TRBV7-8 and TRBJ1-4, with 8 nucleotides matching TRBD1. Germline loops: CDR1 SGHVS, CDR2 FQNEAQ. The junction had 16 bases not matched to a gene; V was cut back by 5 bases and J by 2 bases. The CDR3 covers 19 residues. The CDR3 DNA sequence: TGTGCCAGCAGCCCCACAGGACAGGGCCCTAAGTATACTAATGAAAAACTGTTTTTT. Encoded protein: CASSPTGQGPKYTNEKLFF.

The CDR3 DNA follows: TGCGCCAGCAGTGGGACAGGGAAAGAGACCCAGTACTTC. It encodes CASSGTGKETQYF. This chain joins TRBV10-2 and TRBJ2-5; 8 nucleotides match TRBD1. Germline V gives CDR1 WSHSY, CDR2 SAAADI. V trimming: 4 bases; J trimming: 3 bases; junction bases outside the gene matches: 1. The CDR3 consists of 13 residues.

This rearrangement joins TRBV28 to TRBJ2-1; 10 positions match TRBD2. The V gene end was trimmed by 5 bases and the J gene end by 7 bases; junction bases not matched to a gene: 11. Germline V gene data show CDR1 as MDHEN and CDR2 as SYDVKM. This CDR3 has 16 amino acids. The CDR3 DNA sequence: TGTGCCAGCAGTGCCCGTCAGAAGCGGGGGGGGAATGAGCAGTTCTTC. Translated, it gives CASSARQKRGGNEQFF. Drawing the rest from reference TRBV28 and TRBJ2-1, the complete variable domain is DVKVTQSSRYLVKRTGEKVFLECVQDMDHENMFWYRQDPGLGLRLIYFSYDVKMKEKGDIPEGYSVSREKKERFSLILESASTNQTSMYLCASSARQKRGGNEQFFGPGTRLTVL.

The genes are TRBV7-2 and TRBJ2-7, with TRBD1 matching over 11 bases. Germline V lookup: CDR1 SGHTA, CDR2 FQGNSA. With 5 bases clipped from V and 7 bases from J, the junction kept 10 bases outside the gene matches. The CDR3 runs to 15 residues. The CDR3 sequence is CASSRDRGFMGEQYF. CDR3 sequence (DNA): TGTGCCAGCAGCCGGGACAGGGGGTTCATGGGGGAGCAGTACTTC.

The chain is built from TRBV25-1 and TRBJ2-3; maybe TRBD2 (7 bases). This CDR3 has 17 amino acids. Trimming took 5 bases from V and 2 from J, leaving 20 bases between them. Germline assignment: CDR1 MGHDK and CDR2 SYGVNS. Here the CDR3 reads CASSQLGGGLNTDTQYF. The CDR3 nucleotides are TGTGCCAGCAGTCAGTTGGGGGGGGGCCTGAACACAGATACGCAGTATTTT.

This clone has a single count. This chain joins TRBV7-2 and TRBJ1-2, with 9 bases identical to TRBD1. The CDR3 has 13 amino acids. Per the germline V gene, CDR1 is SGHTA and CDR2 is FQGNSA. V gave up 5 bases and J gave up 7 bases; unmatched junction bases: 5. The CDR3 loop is CASSQTGGGGYTF. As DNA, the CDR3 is TGTGCCAGCAGCCAAACAGGGGGCGGTGGCTACACCTTC.